Each of the 15 T cell receptor beta chains below was sequenced from the same sample in a study of tumor and adjacent non-tumor tissue in lung cancer. The template was RNA from unsorted bulk tissue. This non-tumor lung sample came from over 3 cm beyond the tumor edge. Three rounds of nested PCR, following a modified ARM-PCR protocol, produced the TCRbeta library. TCRdb reprocessed the multiplex PCR reads with MiXCR, giving one entry per CDR3 protein. Here the sample spans about 86,000 distinct CDR3 sequences, around three quarters being singletons. The sample taken for sequencing was distant non-tumor lung tissue. These TCRs come from a woman between 45 and 60 years old with non-small cell lung cancer.

Points on this clonotype: Germline is not matched at one junction end, which may reflect a read error. V gene TRBV4-1 combines with J gene TRBJ2-2; 9 bases are shared with TRBD2. The CDR3 spans 16 residues. Germline CDR1 reads MGHRA; CDR2 reads YSYEKL. CDR3 protein: CASSLAGVTGTGELSF. The CDR3, as DNA: TGCGCCAGCAGCCTAGCGGGAGTTACGGGGACCGGGGAGCTGTCATTT.

About this clonotype itself: At one end the junction does not follow the germline gene, possibly because of a read error. V is TRBV10-3 and J is TRBJ1-1; D remains unclear. This CDR3 region has 15 residues. In germline, CDR1 is ENHRY, CDR2 SYGVKD. The CDR3 region has the DNA TGCGCCATCGATAAGGGAGGAGGTATGAACACTGAAGCTTTCTTT. Protein product: CAIDKGGGMNTEAFF.

Worth noting for this clonotype: Here the CDR3 omits its conserved ending phenylalanine or tryptophan, so a read error is the likely source. This sequence joins TRBV6-2 or TRBV6-3 and TRBJ2-1; 11 bases fit TRBD2. Germline-derived CDR1 and CDR2 are MNHEY and SVGEGT. This CDR3 spans 15 amino acids. CDR3 amino acids: CASMGTSGPYNEQFL. The CDR3 DNA reads as TGCGCCAGCATGGGGACTAGCGGACCCTACAATGAGCAGTTCCTC.

By share, this clonotype ranks as medium-sized. This rearrangement joins TRBV12-3 or TRBV12-4 to TRBJ1-4, with a possible D match to TRBD1 (5 bases). The germline V and J ends were trimmed by 6 bases and 8 bases, with 16 bases remaining between them. The CDR3 runs to 14 residues. The CDR3 DNA is TGTGCCAGCAGCCCCGACAGTCCCTTGGAAAAACTGTTTTTT. Its translation: CASSPDSPLEKLFF.

Of note for this clonotype: Relative to the germline gene, one junction end is altered; a read error may explain this. The CDR3 DNA follows: TGTGCCAGCAGTGTCCAGGGACAGACAGATACTCAGTATTTT. Translation: CASSVQGQTDTQYF. This chain connects TRBV6-6 to TRBJ2-3; the match to TRBD1 covers 7 bases. CDR1 is MNHNY and CDR2 is SVGAGI in the germline V gene (reference sequence). This CDR3 region has 14 residues.

On this clonotype: It is likely a read error, because the conserved phenylalanine at the end of the CDR3 is missing. The chain has TRBV11-2 and TRBJ2-7; TRBD1 or TRBD2 may be the D gene (5 bases each). V lost 9 bases, J lost 6 bases, and 24 bases lay in between. CDR3 length: 15 amino acids. Germline loops: CDR1 SGHAT, CDR2 FQNNGV. CDR3 in amino acids: CASSPCTGGGREQYL. DNA for the CDR3: TGTGCCAGTAGCCCCTGTACAGGAGGAGGTCGCGAGCAGTACCTC.

This clonotype was detected once. The CDR3 nucleotides read TGCAGCGTTGAAGATCTGGAGGGGTGGGGGGTGGACATTGAGCAGTTCTTC. Protein sequence: CSVEDLEGWGVDIEQFF. The chain joins TRBV29-1 to TRBJ2-1; D may be TRBD2 (6 bases). V was clipped by 0 bases and J by 9 bases, with 24 bases between them. Germline values: CDR1 SQVTM, CDR2 ANQGSEA. This CDR3 region has 17 residues.

This rearrangement joins TRBV6-1 to TRBJ1-1, with D possibly being TRBD1 (5 bases). V dropped 10 bases and J dropped 4 bases, with 16 bases sitting between them. The CDR3 contains 13 residues. In germline, CDR1 is MNHNS, CDR2 SASEGT. The CDR3 DNA sequence: TGTGCCAACAGCACGGGGGGGATCACTGAAGCTTTCTTT. Translating it yields CANSTGGITEAFF.

This clonotype was counted a single time. A much larger clone is a single base away; this may be a read error. The CDR3 DNA sequence: TGTGCCAGTAGCCTGGGACAGGCGTACATAGATACGCAGTATTTT. This codes for CASSLGQAYIDTQYF. The chain combines TRBV11-2 with TRBJ2-3; 8 bases line up with TRBD1. The germline V gene has CDR1 SGHAT and CDR2 FQNNGV. The junction had 13 bases not matched to a gene; V was cut back by 9 bases and J by 5 bases. The CDR3 consists of 15 residues.

As concerns this clonotype: The junction departs from the called germline gene at one end, perhaps through a read error. The rearrangement joins TRBV12-3 or TRBV12-4 to TRBJ2-7; 7 bases match TRBD2. The CDR3 consists of 12 residues. The chain's CDR3 is CASPGGLYEQYF. In nucleotides, the CDR3 is TGTGCCAGTCCGGGAGGTCTTTACGAACAGTACTTC.

The chain couples TRBV7-2 to TRBJ2-5, with D possibly being TRBD2 (5 bases). V lost 8 bases, J lost 4 bases, and 8 bases lay in between. The CDR3 is 11 amino acids. Germline CDR1 is SGHTA and CDR2 is FQGNSA. The CDR3 nucleotides are TGTGCCAGCCGGCGGGTAGAGACCCAGTACTTC. It specifies CASRRVETQYF.

About this clonotype: The junction does not match germline at one end; this may be a read error. The CDR3 here is CANSPLQGTNTEAFF. As DNA, the CDR3 is TGTGCCAACAGCCCCTTACAGGGGACGAACACTGAAGCTTTCTTT. The rearrangement uses TRBV7-9 and TRBJ1-1, with TRBD1 identical over 7 bases. CDR1 and CDR2 (germline): SEHNR, FQNEAQ (reference sequence). This CDR3 contains 15 residues.

As concerns this clonotype: A much larger clonotype is one base distant, so this may be a read error. This chain connects TRBV20-1 to TRBJ1-5; D might be TRBD1 (6 bases). Germline CDR1 reads DFQATT; CDR2 reads SNEGSKA (reference sequence). The CDR3 spans 14 residues. Here the CDR3 reads CTARDGQGTQPQHF. The DNA of the CDR3 is TGCACTGCTAGAGATGGCCAGGGGACCCAGCCCCAGCATTTT.

This clonotype appeared many times. This sequence joins TRBV11-2 and TRBJ2-3, with D tentatively TRBD2 (6 bases). There are 15 residues in the CDR3. V lost 0 bases to trimming and J lost 5 bases, with 12 bases between them. CDR1 is SGHAT, CDR2 FQNNGV, per germline. The CDR3 coding sequence is TGTGCCAGCAGCTTAGAGGCTAGCGTAAGAGATACGCAGTATTTT. Its translation is CASSLEASVRDTQYF.

Details on this clonotype: A much larger clone is a single base away; this may be a read error. The CDR3, as DNA: TGTGCCAGCAGCTTGGCTATCGGGGTCCCTGAAACTTTCTTT. This encodes CASSLAIGVPETFF. The chain couples TRBV5-8 to TRBJ1-1; D is ambiguous. This CDR3 has 14 residues. The germline V gene encodes CDR1 SGHTS and CDR2 YDEGEE.